This entry concerns a single T cell receptor (beta chain). Its recognized antigen is unknown. Base qualities are not provided; no much larger clone lies one nucleotide away. The treatment or condition tag for this specimen amounts to: in vitro stimulation with specific CMV peptide epitopes to enrich CMV-specific T cells. Sequencing used an Illumina HiSeq 1500. Through fastp at Q25 and MiXCR, TCRdb rebuilt clones from the public reads, retaining in-frame beta chains. One record per CDR3 amino acid sequence lists the most common genes and DNA. This sample holds under 850,000 distinct CDR3 sequences; roughly 30% were observed only once. Roughly 20% of the sample is taken by the ten largest. V is pared back by 8 bases and J by 1 base, with 14 bases lying between the germline termini. The germline V gene (reference sequence) gives CDR1 as MNHNY and CDR2 as SVGAGI. The CDR3 starts with the cysteine, ends with the phenylalanine, and has 14 residues. Here the CDR3 DNA is all that survives: 42 bases in frame from base 1.

The sample belongs to a study of T cell repertoires in cytomegalovirus infection (dated by TCRdb to between 2018 and 2020). Background on the whole study: Recently identified HLA-C-restricted CMV epitopes, whose presentation resists viral immunomodulation, were targeted by peptide stimulations together with well-studied HLA-B-restricted epitopes. Donor HLA type was relevant to the analysis, as public TCR beta signatures indicated carriage of CMV infection together with the matching HLA type. The paper's findings and limits, for the study overall: In both this cohort and an independent cohort of 350 or so donors, the cumulative frequency of public TCR beta family members distinguished carriers of CMV infection plus the relevant HLA type. The ex vivo response was dominated by HLA-C-restricted CMV-specific TCR beta clonotypes, which also provided the single most frequent clonotype in two of eight donors.

This TCR was sampled from a human donor in good health (CMV status not recorded). Some clones in this sample may be carry-over from other donors' samples. This sequence uses TRBV6-6 and TRBJ1-1; no D segment can be confidently identified. Material: cultured PBMCs, obtained from culture after CMV antigen stimulation. The DNA reads as follows: TGTGCCAGCTGTCTTGCAGCGCCGAACACTGAAGCTTTCTTT. Translated, this gives CASCLAAPNTEAFF.